The 9 T cell receptor beta chains presented below share a single source sample, sequenced in a study of control samples from healthy donors and cancer patients. Here immunoSEQ multiplex PCR was the method, and the copy in TCRdb shows in-frame clones only, minus some. Among approximately 100,000 clones listed, roughly 91% were seen once. Sequenced: blood. These TCRs come from a woman aged 45 to 65 in good health.

This clone came up once. The CDR3 coding sequence is TGTGCCAGCAGCTTAGCTGGGGACACTATGGGCTATGGCTACACCTTC. This codes for CASSLAGDTMGYGYTF. The chain links TRBV7-2 to TRBJ1-2; a possible D gene is TRBD1 (6 bases). The germline V gene has CDR1 SGHTA and CDR2 FQGNSA. Deletions cut 0 bases from V and 4 bases from J, with 15 bases between. The CDR3 contains 16 residues. Supplemented by reference TRBV7-2 and TRBJ1-2, the full variable domain reads GAGVSQSPSNKVTEKGKDVELRCDPISGHTALYWYRQSLGQGLEFLIYFQGNSAPDKSGLPSDRFSAERTGGSVSTLTIQRTQQEDSAVYLCASSLAGDTMGYGYTFGSGTRLTVV.

The chain uses TRBV3-1 (or the pseudogene TRBV3-2) and TRBJ2-5, with 11 nucleotides matching TRBD1. V lost 4 bases and J lost 3; bases outside the gene matches: 7. Germline V gives CDR1 LGHDT, CDR2 YNNKEL (reference sequence). The CDR3 loop spans 16 amino acids. The CDR3 DNA reads as TGTGCCAGCAGCCGGTCCGGGACAGGGGGGAAAGAGACCCAGTACTTC. Translating it yields CASSRSGTGGKETQYF.

The chain links TRBV7-9 to TRBJ1-1, with a tentative D call TRBD1 (5 bases). Trimming removed 5 bases at V and 4 bases at J, with 20 bases between. The CDR3 runs to 16 residues. From germline, CDR1 is SEHNR and CDR2 FQNEAQ (reference sequence). The CDR3 sequence is CASSGQLTPGGTEAFF. The CDR3 DNA reads TGTGCCAGCAGCGGACAATTGACCCCCGGGGGCACTGAAGCTTTCTTT.

The chain joins TRBV7-3 to TRBJ2-3, with 14 positions matching TRBD2. Germline trimming cut 5 bases from V and 4 bases from J; bases unmatched to any gene: 5. The CDR3 contains 16 residues. CDR1 and CDR2 (germline): SGHTA, FQGTGA. CDR3 DNA: TGTGCCAGCAGCCCGACTAGCGGGGGGGGATCAGATACGCAGTATTTT. Translating it yields CASSPTSGGGSDTQYF.

This clone was counted a few times. V gene TRBV7-9 combines with J gene TRBJ2-5; 10 bases match TRBD2. There are 13 residues in the CDR3. Germline loops: CDR1 SEHNR, CDR2 FQNEAQ (reference sequence). Trimming took 8 bases from V and 4 from J; bases not matched to a gene: 4. The CDR3 DNA follows: TGTGCCAGCGAGAAGCGGGAGGGAGAGACCCAGTACTTC. It codes for CASEKREGETQYF.

The chain employs TRBV3-1 (or the pseudogene TRBV3-2) and TRBJ2-2; 12 nucleotides align to TRBD2. Germline V gene lookup returns CDR1 LGHDT and CDR2 YNNKEL (reference sequence). This CDR3 contains 16 residues. V shed 6 bases, J shed 4 bases, and the junction held 6 bases outside the gene matches. For the CDR3, the DNA is TGTGCCAGCAGGTCCGGACTAGCGGGGCTCACCGGGGAGCTGTTTTTT. Its translation is CASRSGLAGLTGELFF.

The V and J genes are TRBV7-7 and TRBJ2-1; D unresolved. The CDR3 spans 15 residues. CDR1 and CDR2 from the germline V gene are SSHAT and FNYEAQ (reference sequence). With 6 bases removed from V and 5 bases from J, the gap between germline ends came to 17 bases. The CDR3: CASSYGPAPDNEQFF. In nucleotides, the CDR3 is TGTGCCAGCAGTTACGGACCAGCCCCCGACAATGAGCAGTTCTTC.

The rearrangement uses TRBV7-9 and TRBJ2-1; D remains ambiguous. CDR3 length equals 16 residues. The germline V gene encodes CDR1 SEHNR and CDR2 FQNEAQ (reference sequence). V shed 1 base and J shed 8 bases, with 18 bases lying between them. CDR3 protein: CASSLEERSPAYEQFF. The CDR3 DNA is TGTGCCAGCAGCTTAGAGGAAAGGTCCCCCGCCTATGAGCAGTTCTTC.

V and J are TRBV19 and TRBJ1-5; a possible D gene is TRBD1 (6 bases). The CDR3 covers 13 residues. CDR1 is LNHDA and CDR2 is SQIVND in the germline V gene (reference sequence). The ends were cut back, 4 bases at V and 2 bases at J, with 6 bases in the middle. CDR3 sequence (DNA): TGTGCCAGTAGTAACAGGGGCAATCAGCCCCAGCATTTT. Amino acid sequence: CASSNRGNQPQHF.